A selection of T cell receptor beta chains follows, all from one sample in a study of OX40 agonist ivuxolimab in advanced cancers. Using immunoSEQ multiplex PCR, the repertoire was profiled, and TCRdb retains in-frame clones only, with some absent. This sample yields about 35,000 clones, of which roughly 72% are seen a single time; over 20% belongs to the top ten. Material: CD4+ or CD8+ T cells sorted from blood, obtained in a trial of the OX40 agonist ivuxolimab. Source of these receptors: an adult with an advanced solid tumor such as melanoma, head and neck, liver or kidney cancer. Both conserved end residues are part of each CDR3. D genes are given only for firm matches. The size field is filled for only some rows; it gives once, few, many or a size class.

>.|TRBV11-3|TRBD1|TRBJ1-6
CASSLDQGAVALLHF
>.|TRBV27|TRBD2|TRBJ2-1
CASRTRTSGGAYDEQFF
>.|TRBV6-1|.|TRBJ1-1
CASDKLNTEAFF
>.|TRBV29-1|TRBD2|TRBJ2-1
CSVEDRLAGAINEQFF
>few|TRBV30|TRBD1|TRBJ1-1
CAWETGANTEAFF
>.|TRBV5-6|TRBD1|TRBJ2-1
CASSLRTGNYNEQFF
>.|TRBV25-1|.|TRBJ1-4
CASSEPGREKLFF
>.|TRBV4-2|.|TRBJ2-3
CASSQDGGTDTQYF
>.|TRBV6-4|.|TRBJ1-2
CASRDRYGYTF
>.|TRBV7-9|.|TRBJ1-4
CASSLVGAGQFF
>few|TRBV4-2|TRBD1|TRBJ1-1
CASSYGQGNTEAFF
>few|TRBV28|.|TRBJ2-3
CASSTHGFGSTDTQYF
>.|TRBV2|.|TRBJ2-7
CASSVGYEQYF
>.|TRBV7-2|.|TRBJ1-3
CASSLTRAGNTIYF
>.|TRBV18|TRBD1|TRBJ2-1
CASSSPSQGAHNEQFF
>.|TRBV7-8|TRBD2|TRBJ2-1
CASSIAGGGYNEQFF
>.|TRBV28|TRBD1|TRBJ1-3
CASSLGDREVNTIYF
>.|TRBV7-2|.|TRBJ2-3
CASSLERDIGAQYF
>.|TRBV6-5|TRBD1|TRBJ1-2
CASQQGNGYTF
>.|TRBV2|TRBD1|TRBJ1-4
CASSEEARTGLKLFF
>once|TRBV11-3|TRBD1|TRBJ2-2
CASSSGVGQGITGELFF
>once|TRBV7-9|.|TRBJ1-6
CASSATGHLFYNSPLHF
>.|TRBV7-9|TRBD1|TRBJ1-2
CASSFGQGQDYGYTF
>.|TRBV5-1|TRBD2|TRBJ2-3
CATKRGNAASTDTQYF
>.|TRBV10-3|TRBD1|TRBJ2-3
CAITRTGSTDTQYF
>.|TRBV5-6|TRBD2|TRBJ2-7
CASSLGPGGAHEQYF
>.|TRBV11-3|.|TRBJ2-1
CASSLGADEQFF
>once|TRBV7-2|TRBD2|TRBJ2-1
CASSYGPGTSSYNEQFF
>.|TRBV7-2|TRBD1|TRBJ2-3
CASSLTGGTDTQYF
>few|TRBV11-3|.|TRBJ2-2
CASSPPWGELFF
>.|TRBV2|TRBD1|TRBJ2-5
CASSLDREETQYF
>few|TRBV5-4|TRBD1|TRBJ2-7
CASSIDRGTYEQYF